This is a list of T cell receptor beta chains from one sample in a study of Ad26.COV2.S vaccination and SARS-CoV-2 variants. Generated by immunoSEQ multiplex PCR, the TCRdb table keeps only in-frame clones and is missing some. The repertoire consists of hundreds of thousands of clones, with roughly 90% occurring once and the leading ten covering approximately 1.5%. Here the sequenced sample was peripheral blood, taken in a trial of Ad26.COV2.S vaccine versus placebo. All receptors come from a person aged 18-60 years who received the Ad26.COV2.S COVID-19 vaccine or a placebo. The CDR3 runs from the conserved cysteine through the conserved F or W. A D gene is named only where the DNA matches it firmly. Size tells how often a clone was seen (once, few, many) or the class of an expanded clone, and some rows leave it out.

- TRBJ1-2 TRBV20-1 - TGCAGTGCTAGGCCTCACGATGGCTACACCTTC CSARPHDGYTF
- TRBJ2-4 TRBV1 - TGCACCAGCAGACCAGACGGTAGGTTCCAGGCCCTAGCCAAAAACATTCAGTACTTC CTSRPDGRFQALAKNIQYF
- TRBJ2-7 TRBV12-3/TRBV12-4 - TGTGCCAGCAGACGGGGGATCCACGAGCAGTACTTC CASRRGIHEQYF
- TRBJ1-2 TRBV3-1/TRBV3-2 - TGTGCCAGCAGCCAAGGTACAGGGTTGAGGGGCTACACCTTC CASSQGTGLRGYTF
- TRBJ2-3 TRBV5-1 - TGCGCCAGCAGCCTGAGTGGGACTAGCACAGATACGCAGTATTTT CASSLSGTSTDTQYF
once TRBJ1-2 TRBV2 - TGTGCCGCACTCGACACCTATGGCTACACCTTC CAALDTYGYTF
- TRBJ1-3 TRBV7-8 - TGTGCCAGCAGCTTAGATCGTACAGCCGCATCTGGAAACACCATATATTTT CASSLDRTAASGNTIYF
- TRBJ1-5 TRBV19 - TGTGCCAGTAGGATCCGGTCAGAGGTTCAGCCCCAGCATTTT CASRIRSEVQPQHF
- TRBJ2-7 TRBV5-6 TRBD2 TGTGCCAGCAGCTTGTCCTGGGCGGGGGGCTTCTCCTACGAGCAGTACTTC CASSLSWAGGFSYEQYF
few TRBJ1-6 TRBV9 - TGTGCCAGCAGCGTAGACGCAGGGGTTTCACCCCTCCACTTT CASSVDAGVSPLHF
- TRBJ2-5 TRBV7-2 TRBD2 TGTGCCAGCAGCTTAGAGGGTAAAACTAGCGGGCTTGAGACCCAGTACTTC CASSLEGKTSGLETQYF
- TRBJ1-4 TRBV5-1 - TGCGCCAGCAGCCTCGATGCAACTAATGAAAAACTGTTTTTT CASSLDATNEKLFF
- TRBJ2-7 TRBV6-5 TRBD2 TGTGCCAGCAGTTATGGGACTAGCTACGAGCAGTACTTC CASSYGTSYEQYF
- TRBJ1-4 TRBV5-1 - TGCGCCAGCAGCTTGGGGACGATGAATGAAAAACTGTTTTTT CASSLGTMNEKLFF
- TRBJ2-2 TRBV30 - TGTGCCTGGAGTGTAAGGCCCGGGGAGCTGTTTTTT CAWSVRPGELFF